This T cell receptor (beta chain) was sequenced in a study of T-cell memory formation after mild COVID-19. At the level of the study: Largely, the TCR clusters proved donor specific.

TCRdb re-derived calls from the 5' RACE reads in MiXCR, one entry per CDR3 protein. The profile covers about 200,000 distinct CDR3 sequences, with 9.5% to 10% appearing a single time and around 3.4% taken by the ten largest. This clonotype came up many times. Its antigen is not known. Broader study findings: The pre-infection memory compartment contained some responding clones, suggesting cross-reactive memory joined.

V trimming: 0 bases; J trimming: 4 bases; junction bases outside the gene matches: 1. The V gene's germline CDR1 is SGHRS and CDR2 YFSETQ. The CDR3 contains 15 residues. The sequence was collected from a man aged 18 to 35 who had mild COVID-19 (a few samples of this study predate the infection). Cell type and time point are not known. The rearrangement joins TRBV5-1 to TRBJ2-2, with TRBD2 matching 9 bases. Material for sequencing was PBMCs or a T cell subset sorted from them (not recorded which). CDR3 in amino acids: CASSLGLAVTGELFF. CDR3 nucleotide sequence: TGCGCCAGCAGCTTGGGACTAGCGGTCACCGGGGAGCTGTTTTTT.